The clone carrying this T cell receptor (beta chain) was seen ten or more times. Its antigen is still unknown. The V segment lost 3 bases and the J segment 6 bases; nucleotides outside the gene matches: 11. CDR1 is SQVTM, CDR2 ANQGSEA, per germline. The CDR3 is 15 amino acids. The data derive from a study of molecular identifiers for immune sequencing clone quantification. General study findings and limits: In naive cells, under 1% of molecules belonged to clones above 20 RNA copies, against over 97% in effector cells.

TCRdb passed the PCR reads through MiXCR, listing each CDR3 protein once. The sample shows 85,000 to 100,000 distinct CDR3 sequences, 24% of them seen only once. RNA fractions of 10%, 30% or 50% and roughly 19,000 to 1,000,000 sorted cells were the source of naive CD8 libraries. The specimen was naive CD8+ T cells from blood, with Jurkat cell RNA spiked in. The subset is: FACS-sorted CD8+CD4-CCR7+CD45RA+ naive T cells. This chain joins TRBV29-1 and TRBJ2-1, with 7 nucleotides matching TRBD2. This TCR derives from a human donor in good health. Some libraries in this study had Jurkat cell RNA spiked in. CDR3: CSVDLRTSFSNEQFF. DNA for the CDR3: TGCAGCGTTGATCTCCGGACTAGTTTTAGCAATGAGCAGTTCTTC.